This TCR beta chain was retrieved from a study of CD8 T cells in Susac syndrome. Reverse transcription of about 0.5 to 1 ug RNA was carried out with random hexamers. The amplification used immunoSEQ multiplex PCR on TCR beta CDR3; it spanned 54 Vbeta and 13 Jbeta. Each CDR3 protein is one row after TCRdb ran MiXCR on the immunoSEQ multiplex PCR reads. This table has about 150,000 distinct CDR3 sequences, over 85% appearing once. TCR beta sequencing covered blood CD8+ and CD4+ T cells. The multiple sclerosis controls were treatment-naive patients, and their relapsing-remitting disease was stable or active. The V end lost 4 bases, the J end lost 1 base, and 13 bases lay between the germline ends. The length of the CDR3 is 16 residues. Germline CDR1 reads MGHDK; CDR2 reads SYGVNS.

The rearrangement joins TRBV25-1 to TRBJ2-2; D remains unclear. This receptor was taken from a human donor with multiple sclerosis. Sequencing used CD8+ T cells from PBMCs. CDR3 nucleotide sequence: TGTGCCAGCAGTGTTAGTTGGCAGTGGAACACCGGGGAGCTGTTTTTT. Encoded protein: CASSVSWQWNTGELFF.